Sequencing of this TCR beta chain was carried out in a study of low-dose radiotherapy and immunotherapy resistance in tumors. The wider study: Each two-week cycle included intravenous cyclophosphamide 200 mg/m2, given one day before radiation and immunotherapy.

As for time point: after trial treatment. Treatment denoted: LDRT plus nivolumab, ipilimumab, low-dose cyclophosphamide and aspirin (RACIN trial). This clonotype has a count of ten or more. Deletions cut 7 bases from V and 7 bases from J, with 14 bases between. This CDR3 has 13 amino acids. The germline V gene has CDR1 MNHNS and CDR2 SASEGT. TRAV- and TRBV-specific primers, spanning alpha and beta chains, primed first-strand cDNA. PCR amplification of the TCRs was performed with Phusion for 20 PCR cycles, and it relied on a constant-region primer together with a V-primer adapter. Each CDR3 protein is one row after TCRdb ran MiXCR on the reads. The sample shows about 44,000 distinct CDR3 sequences, around a quarter of them seen only once.

The material was PBMCs, obtained after low-dose radiotherapy plus immunotherapy. The receptor was derived from a male donor with prostate cancer. The chain is built from TRBV6-1 and TRBJ2-1; D remains ambiguous. The CDR3 nucleotides read TGTGCCAGCAAGCGTGGTATGGGGAATGAGCAGTTCTTC. It encodes CASKRGMGNEQFF.